This TCR beta chain is drawn from a study of metastatic and nonmetastatic thyroid tumors. TCRdb used MiXCR to call clones anew from the PCR reads. Of about 13,000 clones in the sample, around 20% were seen once. This CDR3 is built from 13 residues. CDR1 and CDR2 (germline): SNHLY, FYNNEI. Trimming shortened V by 8 bases and J by 2 bases, and 12 bases separated the two germline ends. Each patient came to thyroid surgery without any prior treatment (of any kind). By share, this clone counts as medium-sized. The specimen was adjacent normal tissue. This receptor was obtained from a female donor with papillary thyroid cancer or a benign thyroid nodule (not recorded which). Some clones in this sample may be carry-over from other donors' samples. V is TRBV2 and J is TRBJ2-5; D is possibly TRBD1 or TRBD2 (5 bases each). The CDR3 bases are TGTGCCAGCCTTGGGACGGATCAAGAGACCCAGTACTTC. Translating it yields CASLGTDQETQYF.